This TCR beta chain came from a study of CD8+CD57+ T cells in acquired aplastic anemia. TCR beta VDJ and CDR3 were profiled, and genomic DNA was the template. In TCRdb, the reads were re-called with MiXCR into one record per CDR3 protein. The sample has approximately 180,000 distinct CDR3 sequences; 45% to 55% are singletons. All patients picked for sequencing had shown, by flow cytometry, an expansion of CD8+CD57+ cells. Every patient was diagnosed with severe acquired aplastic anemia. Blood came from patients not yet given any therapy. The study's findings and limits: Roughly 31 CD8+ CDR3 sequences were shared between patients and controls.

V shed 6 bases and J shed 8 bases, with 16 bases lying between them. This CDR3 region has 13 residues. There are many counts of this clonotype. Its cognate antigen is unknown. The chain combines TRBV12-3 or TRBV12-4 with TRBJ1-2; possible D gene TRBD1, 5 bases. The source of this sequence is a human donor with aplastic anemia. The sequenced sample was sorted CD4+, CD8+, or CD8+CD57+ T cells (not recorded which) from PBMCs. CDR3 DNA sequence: TGTGCCAGCAGCGGGACTCCCACTATGGGCTACACCTTC. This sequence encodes CASSGTPTMGYTF.